Each of the 3 T cell receptor beta chains below was sequenced from the same sample in a study of monozygotic twins with inflammatory bowel disease. Following a re-call of the 5' RACE reads, TCRdb has one entry per CDR3 protein and lacks DNA. Its listing shows about 440,000 distinct CDR3 sequences. Sequenced: blood. All receptors come from a human donor with ulcerative colitis or Crohn's disease, or a healthy co-twin of an affected twin (not recorded which).

This chain joins TRBV7-3 and TRBJ2-2; TCRdb names TRBD1, which stays unverified in the absence of DNA. CDR3 length: 20 amino acids. Germline-derived CDR1 and CDR2 are SGHTA and FQGTGA. The CDR3 sequence: CASSLIQRTGPDLNTGELFF.

The V and J genes are TRBV20-1 and TRBJ2-2. This CDR3 is built from 16 residues. CDR1 and CDR2 from the germline V gene are DFQATT and SNEGSKA (reference sequence). The CDR3 loop is CSARDRKGKATGELFF.

The gene calls are TRBV7-2 and TRBJ2-2; the TCRdb call, TRBD2, lacks DNA for checking. The germline CDR1 and CDR2 sequences are SGHTA and FQGNSA. The length of the CDR3 is 17 residues. Here the CDR3 reads CASSRTQVPANTGELFF. Looking up the rest from reference TRBV7-2 and TRBJ2-2 gives the full variable domain: GAGVSQSPSNKVTEKGKDVELRCDPISGHTALYWYRQSLGQGLEFLIYFQGNSAPDKSGLPSDRFSAERTGGSVSTLTIQRTQQEDSAVYLCASSRTQVPANTGELFFGEGSRLTVL.